This TCR beta chain was captured by sequencing in a study of tumor-infiltrating lymphocytes in oesophageal squamous cell carcinoma. Trimming cost V 0 bases and J 6 bases, with 16 bases left between them. The CDR3 runs to 16 residues. Per the germline V gene, CDR1 is MNHNY and CDR2 is SVGAGI (reference sequence). Using its own MiXCR run on the PCR reads, TCRdb lists one record per CDR3 protein. The sample carries approximately 8,700 distinct CDR3 sequences, 60% to 70% recorded once. V usage is TRBV6-6 and J usage is TRBJ2-3, with TRBD1 as a possible D gene (7 bases). Sequencing was done on a sample of esophageal tumor tissue. This clonotype originated in a female donor with esophageal squamous cell carcinoma. The CDR3 spells CASSYSRTGGRDTQYF. For the CDR3, the DNA is TGTGCCAGCAGTTACTCGAGGACAGGAGGGAGGGATACGCAGTATTTT.